These 25 T cell receptor beta chains came from one sample sequenced in a study of cytotoxic CD8 clonotypes in ibrutinib-treated CLL. Measured with immunoSEQ multiplex PCR; TCRdb has only the in-frame clones, and not every one. Among nearly 50,000 clones listed, roughly three fifths were seen once. Sequencing used PBMCs, obtained after 24 months of ibrutinib treatment. These receptors were collected from a human donor with chronic lymphocytic leukemia.

This chain links TRBV6-1 with TRBJ1-6, with a possible D match to TRBD1 (6 bases). CDR1 MNHNS and CDR2 SASEGT come from the germline V gene. The CDR3 length is 13 residues. DNA for the CDR3: TGTGCTGGACAGTCCTCCTATAATTCACCCCTCCACTTT. It specifies CAGQSSYNSPLHF.

This chain links TRBV7-9 with TRBJ1-6; no clear D gene. This CDR3 contains 13 residues. Germline CDR1 and CDR2: SEHNR and FQNEAQ (reference sequence). V was trimmed by 3 bases and J by 8 bases, leaving 8 bases between them. DNA for the CDR3: TGTGCCAGCAGCTTTGGGCCGGATTCACCCCTCCACTTT. Translating gives CASSFGPDSPLHF. Variable domain in full (rest from reference TRBV7-9 and TRBJ1-6): DTGVSQNPRHKITKRGQNVTFRCDPISEHNRLYWYRQTLGQGPEFLTYFQNEAQLEKSRLLSDRFSAERPKGSFSTLEIQRTEQGDSAMYLCASSFGPDSPLHFGNGTRLTVT.

The chain links TRBV12-5 to TRBJ1-5; D is undetermined. The germline CDR1 and CDR2 sequences are LGHNT and FRNRAP. V was pared by 0 bases and J by 7 bases, with 10 bases between. The CDR3 is 14 amino acids. CDR3 region: CASGLVQGRQPQHF. In DNA, the CDR3 is TGTGCTAGTGGTTTGGTACAAGGTAGACAGCCCCAGCATTTT.

The chain uses TRBV5-1 and TRBJ1-3; D unresolved. CDR3 length: 13 amino acids. Germline values: CDR1 SGHRS, CDR2 YFSETQ. The V end lost 0 bases, the J end lost 2 bases, and 3 bases lay between the germline ends. CDR3 protein: CASSLAAGNTIYF. The CDR3 nucleotides read TGCGCCAGCAGCTTGGCAGCTGGAAACACCATATATTTT.

The chain has TRBV14 and TRBJ1-1, with D hard to call. Trimming removed 2 bases from V and 11 bases from J, with 15 bases in between. The CDR3 loop spans 13 amino acids. Germline CDR1 SGHDN, CDR2 FVKESK. CDR3 sequence: CASSQWGIFDAFF. CDR3 nucleotides: TGTGCCAGCAGCCAATGGGGTATTTTTGATGCTTTCTTT.

The V gene is TRBV19, the J gene TRBJ2-7; the D gene is possibly TRBD1 (5 bases). With 2 bases removed from V and 2 bases from J, the gap between germline ends came to 13 bases. The length of the CDR3 is 15 residues. Germline CDR1 reads LNHDA; CDR2 reads SQIVND (reference sequence). CDR3 protein: CASSIYPPGTYEQYF. The CDR3 DNA reads TGTGCCAGTAGTATATACCCACCAGGGACCTACGAGCAGTACTTC.

This chain uses TRBV6-6 with TRBJ1-4; D is perhaps TRBD1 (6 bases). Germline V lookup: CDR1 MNHNY, CDR2 SVGAGI (reference sequence). The CDR3 runs to 16 residues. The V gene lost 4 bases and the J gene lost 2 bases, with 14 bases spanning the gap. DNA of the CDR3: TGTGCCAGCAGTTCTCCAGGGGTGCGGACTAATGAAAAACTGTTTTTT. It yields the protein CASSSPGVRTNEKLFF.

The chain uses TRBV2 and TRBJ1-1, with 11 bases that match TRBD1. Unmatched junction bases numbered 8, after V lost 0 bases and J lost 5 bases. The CDR3 runs to 17 residues. The germline gives CDR1 SNHLY, CDR2 FYNNEI. CDR3 DNA sequence: TGTGCCAGCAGTGAAGCGATGGACAGGGGGCGCCGAACTGAAGCTTTCTTT. Protein sequence: CASSEAMDRGRRTEAFF.

This clone was detected once. Here the CDR3 reads CASSLASSWTDTQYF. The CDR3 bases are TGCGCCAGCAGCTTGGCCTCTAGTTGGACAGATACGCAGTATTTT. The chain joins TRBV5-1 to TRBJ2-3, with no clear D. The CDR3 sequence is 15 residues long. CDR1 SGHRS and CDR2 YFSETQ come from the germline V gene. V lost 0 bases and J lost 3, with 11 bases in between.

This clone was recorded a few times. The rearrangement joins TRBV11-2 to TRBJ1-2; D remains ambiguous. Deletions cut 5 bases from V and 4 bases from J, with 11 bases between. The CDR3 is made up of 13 amino acids. Germline V gene data show CDR1 as SGHAT and CDR2 as FQNNGV. The CDR3 reads CASSPFTAYGYTF. The CDR3, as DNA: TGTGCCAGCAGCCCGTTTACGGCCTATGGCTACACCTTC.

The V gene is TRBV5-4, the J gene TRBJ2-6; possibly TRBD2 for D (5 bases). The germline V gene encodes CDR1 SGHNT and CDR2 YYREEE (reference sequence). Trimming cost V 0 bases and J 6 bases, with 16 bases left between them. The CDR3 sequence is 17 residues long. CDR3 nucleotides: TGTGCCAGCAGCTTGGGTTCGGGGTCCGGGCTGGCCAACGTCCTGACTTTC. Translating it yields CASSLGSGSGLANVLTF.

V and J are TRBV7-9 and TRBJ2-1; D possibly corresponds to TRBD1 (6 bases). V dropped 1 base and J dropped 7 bases, with 14 bases sitting between them. The CDR3 extends over 15 amino acids. CDR1 and CDR2 from the germline V gene are SEHNR and FQNEAQ (reference sequence). Written as DNA, the CDR3 is TGTGCCAGCAGCTTAGAGCAGGGGATAGGGAATGAGCAGTTCTTC. It codes for CASSLEQGIGNEQFF.

Many counts were recorded for this clone. The V and J genes are TRBV2 and TRBJ1-2; unclear D gene. The CDR3 has 12 residues. With 4 bases removed from V and 3 bases from J, the gap between germline ends came to 6 bases. The germline V gene has CDR1 SNHLY and CDR2 FYNNEI. The CDR3 coding sequence is TGTGCCAGCAGTGCGGACGACTATGGCTACACCTTC. It specifies CASSADDYGYTF.

The chain carries TRBV7-8 and TRBJ1-5, with D unclear. The V gene's germline CDR1 is SGHVS and CDR2 FQNEAQ. Trimming left V 1 base short and J 9 bases short, with 7 bases between. The CDR3 runs 12 residues. The CDR3 bases are TGTGCCAGCAGCTTAGGGTTGGGGCCCCAGCATTTT. Its protein product is CASSLGLGPQHF.

This sequence joins TRBV13 and TRBJ2-7; D might be TRBD1 (6 bases). This CDR3 comprises 15 residues. The ends were cut back, 5 bases at V and 5 bases at J, with 19 bases in the middle. Germline V gene data show CDR1 as PRHDT and CDR2 as FYEKMQ (reference sequence). CDR3 region: CASSPPGDLTHEQYF. The CDR3 nucleotides are TGTGCCAGCAGCCCACCAGGGGACCTTACCCACGAGCAGTACTTC.

The chain links TRBV4-1 to TRBJ2-1, with 8 bases matching TRBD2. Germline V CDR1 and CDR2: MGHRA, YSYEKL. The CDR3 has 18 amino acids. V shed 0 bases and J 8 bases; nucleotides not matched to a gene: 15. CDR3 sequence reads: CASSQDLSGTSISYEQFF. The CDR3 nucleotides read TGCGCCAGCAGCCAAGATCTTTCCGGGACTAGTATTAGCTATGAGCAGTTCTTC.

V and J are TRBV5-4 and TRBJ2-5; possibly TRBD1 or TRBD2 for D (7 bases each). The V gene's germline CDR1 is SGHNT and CDR2 YYREEE (reference sequence). The CDR3 is made up of 14 amino acids. The ends were cut back, 5 bases at V and 2 bases at J, with 13 bases in the middle. The CDR3 loop reads CASSSGGGQETQYF. The DNA of the CDR3 is TGTGCCAGCAGTTCAGGGGGGGGACAAGAGACCCAGTACTTC.

This chain joins TRBV6-1 and TRBJ2-3; D possibly corresponds to TRBD1 (6 bases). Germline CDR1 reads MNHNS; CDR2 reads SASEGT. Trimming took off 4 bases at V and 12 bases at J, with 17 bases between the two ends. The CDR3 runs 13 residues. DNA of the CDR3: TGTGCCAGCAGTGCAACAGGGCCTTCAGACCAGTATTTT. Residues: CASSATGPSDQYF.

This chain connects TRBV5-5 to TRBJ2-7; the D is unclear. The CDR3 is 13 amino acids. V was trimmed by 2 bases and J by 6 bases, leaving 12 bases between them. Per germline, CDR1 SGHKS and CDR2 YYEKEE (reference sequence). The CDR3 DNA sequence: TGTGCCAGCAGCTTCGTTTTAGTGGGCGAGCAGTACTTC. It encodes CASSFVLVGEQYF.

This clone was picked up a small number of times. The chain links TRBV5-6 to TRBJ1-3; TRBD1 might be the D (6 bases). V lost 0 bases to trimming and J lost 3 bases, with 10 bases between them. Germline V gives CDR1 SGHDT, CDR2 YYEEEE. The CDR3 spans 15 residues. CDR3 region: CASSLGVRGGNTIYF. The CDR3, as DNA: TGTGCCAGCAGCTTGGGGGTCAGGGGTGGAAACACCATATATTTT.

The chain recombines TRBV2 with TRBJ2-7; the D gene is possibly TRBD1 (5 bases). Germline CDR1 is SNHLY and CDR2 is FYNNEI. The length of the CDR3 is 13 residues. Trimming took 4 bases from V and 2 from J, leaving 9 bases between them. The CDR3 DNA reads TGTGCCAGCAGTGGGGGCCCTCCCTACGAGCAGTACTTC. Its translation: CASSGGPPYEQYF.

V is TRBV6-6 and J is TRBJ1-4; possible D gene TRBD1, 5 bases. This CDR3 comprises 15 residues. Germline CDR1 is MNHNY and CDR2 is SVGAGI (reference sequence). V shed 5 bases and J shed 2 bases, with 12 bases lying between them. CDR3 protein: CASSPRGATNEKLFF. Here the CDR3 DNA reads TGTGCCAGCAGTCCTCGTGGGGCGACTAATGAAAAACTGTTTTTT.

The V call is TRBV19, the J call TRBJ1-5; TRBD1 is a possible D gene (6 bases). The V gene lost 8 bases and the J gene lost 3 bases, with 14 bases spanning the gap. The CDR3 totals 14 residues. Germline-derived CDR1 and CDR2 are LNHDA and SQIVND (reference sequence). The CDR3 coding sequence is TGTGCCAGTGGGGGCCCCCGGTTCAATCAGCCCCAGCATTTT. This translates into CASGGPRFNQPQHF.

The chain links TRBV5-6 to TRBJ1-1; D remains unclear. The CDR3 length is 15 residues. With 0 bases removed from V and 0 bases from J, the gap between germline ends came to 9 bases. Germline V gives CDR1 SGHDT, CDR2 YYEEEE. DNA for the CDR3: TGTGCCAGCAGCTTGGTTGGGGTCGTGAACACTGAAGCTTTCTTT. Encoded protein: CASSLVGVVNTEAFF.

This clone was seen more than once but under ten times. J is TRBJ2-7 and V is TRBV6-5; perhaps TRBD2 as D (5 bases). CDR1 is MNHEY, CDR2 SVGAGI, per germline. The ends were cut back, 8 bases at V and 7 bases at J, with 15 bases in the middle. The CDR3 sequence is 12 residues long. For the CDR3, the DNA is TGTGCCAGCTTAGGCGCGGGCGGGGAGCAGTACTTC. Protein product: CASLGAGGEQYF.